This T cell receptor (beta chain) was obtained from a study of T-cell reconstitution after alpha-beta-depleted transplantation in children. Findings and caveats of the study: After one year, T-cell counts and TCRbeta diversity mostly came from new T cells.

The CDR3 is made up of 11 amino acids. Trimming at V came to 3 bases and at J to 10 bases, leaving 2 bases not matched to a gene. Germline CDR1 reads SGHVS; CDR2 reads FQNEAQ. Concerning this clonotype: Its specificity is unknown.

This sample's TCRbeta library carried unique molecular identifier barcodes. TCRdb passed the PCR reads through MiXCR, listing each CDR3 protein once. Among tens of thousands of distinct CDR3 sequences listed, around 16% were seen once. The receptor was isolated from a male patient under 10 years old who had a stem cell transplant for acute lymphoblastic leukemia, so the T cells may come from the graft donor. The material sequenced was PBMCs, mostly from graft donor cells, taken 180 days after TCRalphabeta/CD19-depleted stem cell transplant. The chain carries TRBV7-8 and TRBJ2-5, with 7 bases identical to TRBD2. CDR3 bases: TGTGCCAGCAGCTTCCGGGAGGACCAGTACTTC. As protein: CASSFREDQYF.